The sequence of this T cell receptor (beta chain) was determined in a study of T cell changes during pregnancy in multiple sclerosis. Germline CDR1 and CDR2: MDHEN and SYDVKM. V gave up 5 bases and J gave up 0 bases, with 14 bases separating them. CDR3 length equals 16 residues. Profiled with immunoSEQ multiplex PCR; TCRdb holds only in-frame clones, not every one. The sample consists of tens of thousands of clones, roughly nine tenths of them appearing once. The receptor was derived from a female donor with multiple sclerosis, enrolled in a pregnancy study. The material sequenced was CD4+ T cells from peripheral blood mononuclear cells, taken in the second trimester of pregnancy. This chain connects TRBV28 to TRBJ2-1; perhaps TRBD2 as D (5 bases). As DNA, the CDR3 is TGTGCCAGCAGTCCCCAGAGGGCGAGCTCCTACAATGAGCAGTTCTTC. Protein product: CASSPQRASSYNEQFF.